The 18 T cell receptor beta chains given below trace back to one sample, sequenced in a study of blood T cell repertoires in COVID-19. The assay was immunoSEQ multiplex PCR, and TCRdb's table has in-frame clones only and misses some. The sample carries about 83,000 clones, about nine tenths recorded once. The sequenced sample was peripheral blood. These receptors were collected from a woman in her fifties or sixties with active or convalescent COVID-19.

This clone was recorded many times. The chain has TRBV5-1 and TRBJ2-3; TRBD1 aligns across 9 bases. The V gene's germline CDR1 is SGHRS and CDR2 YFSETQ. CDR3 length equals 14 residues. The V segment lost 6 bases and the J segment 3 bases; nucleotides outside the gene matches: 5. The chain's CDR3 is CASTSGQGTDTQYF. The CDR3 nucleotides are TGCGCCAGCACCAGTGGACAGGGGACAGATACGCAGTATTTT.

The chain uses TRBV14 and TRBJ2-1; TRBD2 matches at 8 bases. The CDR3 extends over 19 amino acids. The germline V gene encodes CDR1 SGHDN and CDR2 FVKESK. The J segment lost 0 bases and the V segment lost 2 bases, leaving 12 bases of the junction unmatched. In nucleotides, the CDR3 is TGTGCCAGCAGCCAACCGTTCGCGGGGGGTCTAAGCTCCTACAATGAGCAGTTCTTC. Translation: CASSQPFAGGLSSYNEQFF.

V usage is TRBV19 and J usage is TRBJ1-5, with TRBD1 matching over 11 bases. V shed 5 bases and J 8 bases; nucleotides not matched to a gene: 11. The CDR3 covers 16 residues. The germline V gene encodes CDR1 LNHDA and CDR2 SQIVND (reference sequence). The chain's CDR3 is CASSSRPGQGEKPQHF. In DNA form, the CDR3 reads TGTGCCAGTAGTTCCAGACCGGGACAGGGGGAGAAGCCCCAGCATTTT.

V gene TRBV30 combines with J gene TRBJ1-4, with D uncertain. Trimming stripped 1 base from V and 6 bases from J, with 9 bases between. From germline, CDR1 is GTSNPN and CDR2 SVGIG (reference sequence). The CDR3 has 13 residues. The CDR3 nucleotides are TGTGCCTGGAGTGATAACAGCTATGAAAAACTGTTTTTT. Protein product: CAWSDNSYEKLFF.

V usage is TRBV28 and J usage is TRBJ1-3; D is perhaps TRBD1 (5 bases). V lost 7 bases and J 1 base, leaving 11 bases between the germline ends. Germline CDR1 and CDR2: MDHEN and SYDVKM. The CDR3 is 14 residues long. The CDR3 region has the DNA TGTGCCAGCAAGAACCAGGGTTCTGGAAACACCATATATTTT. This translates into CASKNQGSGNTIYF. The entire variable domain, with the rest obtained from reference TRBV28 and TRBJ1-3, is as follows: DVKVTQSSRYLVKRTGEKVFLECVQDMDHENMFWYRQDPGLGLRLIYFSYDVKMKEKGDIPEGYSVSREKKERFSLILESASTNQTSMYLCASKNQGSGNTIYFGEGSWLTVV.

The rearrangement links TRBV18 to TRBJ2-3; D is ambiguous. V was shortened by 3 bases and J by 6 bases, with 7 bases between the two germline ends. CDR1 is KGHSH, CDR2 LQKENI, per germline. The CDR3 has 12 residues. CDR3 protein: CASSPVGDTQYF. The CDR3 nucleotides are TGTGCCAGCTCACCGGTCGGGGATACGCAGTATTTT.

The chain employs TRBV7-9 and TRBJ1-2; D is ambiguous. The CDR3 length is 12 residues. The V gene's germline CDR1 is SEHNR and CDR2 FQNEAQ (reference sequence). V was cut by 2 bases and J by 11 bases, with 12 bases left in between. This CDR3 is CASSLNGGSYTF. The CDR3 nucleotides read TGTGCCAGCAGCTTAAACGGAGGGAGTTACACCTTC.

The chain joins TRBV2 to TRBJ2-7; 10 nucleotides agree with TRBD2. CDR1 is SNHLY and CDR2 is FYNNEI in the germline V gene. The CDR3 has 15 amino acids. J gave up 1 base and V 4 bases, and 4 bases lay outside the gene matches. This CDR3 reads CASSAASGGSYEQYF. CDR3 DNA sequence: TGTGCCAGCAGTGCAGCTAGCGGGGGATCCTACGAGCAGTACTTC.

This chain connects TRBV29-1 to TRBJ1-1, with D tentatively TRBD1 (6 bases). The V end was cut by 5 bases, the J end by 2 bases, with 15 bases between. Germline values: CDR1 SQVTM, CDR2 ANQGSEA. The CDR3 has 14 amino acids. The CDR3 DNA sequence: TGCAGCGTTCGCACAGGGAGTACTAACACTGAAGCTTTCTTT. This gives the protein CSVRTGSTNTEAFF.

The CDR3 region has the DNA TGTGCCAGCAGCTTAGGAGTAGCGGGAAATGAGCAGTTCTTC. Translation: CASSLGVAGNEQFF. V and J are TRBV11-2 and TRBJ2-1, with TRBD2 identical over 8 bases. The junction had 3 bases not matched to a gene; V was cut back by 1 base and J by 7 bases. Germline V gene data show CDR1 as SGHAT and CDR2 as FQNNGV. The CDR3 is 14 residues long.

In its sample, this clone was seen once. The V and J genes are TRBV7-3 and TRBJ1-1, with 8 positions matching TRBD1. CDR3 length: 14 amino acids. The germline CDR1 and CDR2 sequences are SGHTA and FQGTGA. After removal of 4 bases from V and 5 bases from J, the junction contained 6 bases not matched to a gene. DNA of the CDR3: TGTGCCAGCAGCTATACAGGGGGGCAAACTGAAGCTTTCTTT. It specifies CASSYTGGQTEAFF.

The rearrangement joins TRBV6-2 or TRBV6-3 to TRBJ1-5; unclear D gene. The CDR3 consists of 15 residues. V was clipped by 2 bases and J by 3 bases, with 11 bases between them. The germline V gene has CDR1 MNHEY and CDR2 SVGEGT. In DNA, the CDR3 is TGTGCCAGCAGTTACCTTCAGAATTCCAATCAGCCCCAGCATTTT. It codes for CASSYLQNSNQPQHF.

The rearrangement joins TRBV7-2 to TRBJ2-7, with a tentative D call TRBD1 (6 bases). Looked up from germline, CDR1 is SGHTA and CDR2 is FQGNSA. This CDR3 is 15 amino acids long. Trimming took 2 bases from V and 3 from J, leaving 14 bases between them. The CDR3: CASSLRWTEGYEQYF. The DNA for the CDR3 is TGTGCCAGCAGCTTACGGTGGACAGAAGGCTACGAGCAGTACTTC.

J is TRBJ1-1 and V is TRBV27; D remains ambiguous. The CDR3 extends over 13 amino acids. V was shortened by 6 bases and J by 0 bases, with 8 bases between the two germline ends. The germline CDR1 and CDR2 sequences are MNHEY and SMNVEV (reference sequence). CDR3 amino acids: CASSFNMNTEAFF. The CDR3 DNA sequence: TGTGCCAGCAGCTTTAACATGAACACTGAAGCTTTCTTT.

The V gene is TRBV3-1 (or the pseudogene TRBV3-2), the J gene TRBJ2-1; 10 bases match TRBD2. The CDR3 covers 17 residues. Losses at the gene ends were 4 bases for V and 0 bases for J; bases not matched to a gene: 6. CDR1 is LGHDT, CDR2 YNNKEL, per germline (reference sequence). The chain's CDR3 is CASSPRTSGISYNEQFF. CDR3 sequence (DNA): TGTGCCAGCAGCCCTCGGACTAGCGGAATCTCCTACAATGAGCAGTTCTTC.

This chain uses TRBV30 with TRBJ1-1; D is unresolved. The germline V gene has CDR1 GTSNPN and CDR2 SVGIG (reference sequence). CDR3 length equals 12 residues. Trimming cost V 5 bases and J 3 bases, with 10 bases left between them. The CDR3 protein is CAWGLRDTEAFF. The CDR3 region has the DNA TGTGCCTGGGGTCTGAGGGACACTGAAGCTTTCTTT.

This chain uses TRBV5-8 with TRBJ1-1; 9 bases map to TRBD1. The V segment lost 4 bases and the J segment 5 bases; nucleotides outside the gene matches: 6. This CDR3 contains 14 residues. Germline CDR1 is SGHTS and CDR2 is YDEGEE. The CDR3 DNA is TGTGCCAGCAGCACCGGGACAGGGCTGACTGAAGCTTTCTTT. It encodes CASSTGTGLTEAFF.

J is TRBJ1-2 and V is TRBV19; D is undetermined. V was cut by 7 bases and J by 8 bases, with 8 bases left in between. The CDR3 is 10 residues long. Germline V lookup: CDR1 LNHDA, CDR2 SQIVND (reference sequence). The CDR3 region is CASKSGGYTF. In nucleotides, the CDR3 is TGTGCCAGTAAGTCGGGAGGCTACACCTTC.